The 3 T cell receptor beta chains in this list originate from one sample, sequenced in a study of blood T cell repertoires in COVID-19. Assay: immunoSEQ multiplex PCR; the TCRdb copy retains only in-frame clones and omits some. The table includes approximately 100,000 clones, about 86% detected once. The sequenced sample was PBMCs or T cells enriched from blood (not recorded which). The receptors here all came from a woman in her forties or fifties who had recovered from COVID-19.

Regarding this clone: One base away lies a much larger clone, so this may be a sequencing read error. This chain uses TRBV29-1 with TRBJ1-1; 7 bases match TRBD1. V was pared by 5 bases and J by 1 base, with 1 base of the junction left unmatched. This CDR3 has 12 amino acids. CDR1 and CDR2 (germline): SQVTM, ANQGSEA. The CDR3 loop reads CSVNRGNTEAFF. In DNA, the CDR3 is TGCAGCGTTAACAGGGGGAACACTGAAGCTTTCTTT.

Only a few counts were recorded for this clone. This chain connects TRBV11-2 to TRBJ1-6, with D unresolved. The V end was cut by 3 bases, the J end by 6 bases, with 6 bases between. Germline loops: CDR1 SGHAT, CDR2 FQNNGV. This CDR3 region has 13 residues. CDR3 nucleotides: TGTGCCAGCAGCTTCAGTCTTAATTCACCCCTCCACTTT. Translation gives CASSFSLNSPLHF.

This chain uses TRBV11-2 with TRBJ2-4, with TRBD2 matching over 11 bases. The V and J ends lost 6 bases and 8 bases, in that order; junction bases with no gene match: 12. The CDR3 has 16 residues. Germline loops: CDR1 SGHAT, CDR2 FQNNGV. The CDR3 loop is CASSNLAGGRRYIQYF. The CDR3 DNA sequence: TGTGCCAGCAGTAACCTAGCGGGGGGCCGGAGGTACATTCAGTACTTC.